The entry below describes one TCR beta chain. Its binding antigen is unknown. Within one base of it there is no much larger clone, and no base qualities were kept. CD8 naive samples consisted of CD45RO-negative cells that were positively selected for CCR7, yielding a CD45RA+CCR7+ population without TemRA cells. Donors were healthy HIV-negative adults with no recently reported acute infections or vaccinations. Every donor was a Caucasian adult living in Nashville, Tennessee, USA. Blood was collected by leukapheresis, and PBMCs were isolated by Ficoll-Histopaque density gradient centrifugation and then cryopreserved in liquid nitrogen vapor phase. Analytical flow cytometry was used to check the purity and quantity of each magnetically sorted T cell population. Genomic DNA was isolated from every sorted fraction and measured by UV absorbance on a Nanodrop 2000c. The sample comes from a study of shared clonotypes between healthy human individuals (TCRdb year 2020). For the wider study: The cohort included a few men and a couple of women between 18 and 49 years of age. For each donor, three plates each were used for CD4 naive and CD4 memory, two plates were used for CD8 naive, and one plate was used for CD8 memory. To estimate repertoire size and how much clonotypes are shared between individuals, the study performed deep sequencing of blood TCR repertoires from a few healthy adults. To increase sequencing depth and limit assay-specific biases, TCR repertoire library preparation and sequencing were carried out by different laboratories using diverse techniques. Per donor, leukapheresis produced somewhere between about 0.8 and 9 billion PBMCs.

From the cysteine through the phenylalanine, the CDR3 covers 14 amino acids. The read is trimmed to its CDR3 DNA, 42 bases read in frame from base 1. The germline V gene specifies SGHDT as CDR1 and YYEEEE as CDR2. Clipping removes 4 bases from V and 3 bases from J, with 6 as the unmatched junction base count. Using the deep immunoSEQ assay, TCR CDR3 regions were amplified from genomic DNA by multiplex PCR. Extracted genomic DNA from each cell subset was spread evenly across all wells of several immunoSEQ 96-well plates, with each plate serving as a replicate. For sorted subsets, each replicate PCR was loaded with roughly 0.2 ug genomic DNA, equivalent to about 30,000 T cell genomes. Purified libraries were quantified with a Qubit 3.0 fluorometer, sized on a Bioanalyzer 2100, and re-quantified with the KAPA Library Quantification kit. Each immunoSEQ 96-well plate was sequenced on its own single-read 150-cycle Illumina NextSeq 550 flow cell. Processing in the source paper ran as follows. The immunoSEQ output contained only junctional sequences without quality scores, so filtering could not match that applied to full-length reads. To assign V/J genes and CDR3, sequences were annotated using PyIR, a Python wrapper for IgBLAST v1.9, with IMGT germline references. Reads were removed for weak V/J assignments (E-value above 1e-6), missing CDR3, stop codons, out-of-frame junctions, or ambiguous translated residues. V3J clonotypes were defined by identical inferred V gene, J gene, and CDR3 amino acid sequence. The percentage overlap between two repertoires was calculated by dividing the number of shared unique clonotypes by the size of the smaller repertoire. Repertoire richness was assessed with RTK rarefaction, the Chao1 estimator, and Recon v2.1 estimates of unobserved clonotypes. For all TCRbeta clonotypes obtained by the gDNA method from a few donors, generation probabilities were computed with OLGA. Drawn from immuneACCESS, this table holds only the in-frame rearrangements with V and J called that TCRdb kept. Clones are partly lost; checked studies trace under half to an unresolved V gene and leave the rest unexplained. For V, J and clone size, that table is used; D and trimming come from the DNA. For this sample the table gives 660,000 or so clones, of which 90% to 97% were detected only once. Of the sample, roughly 0.1% is held by the ten largest clones.

Overall study results and their limits: Estimated clonotype richness was generally larger for naive than for memory subsets. Incomplete sequencing was indicated by rarefaction of sorted-subset datasets, despite the large sequencing depth. The genetic and exposure-history diversity represented was limited by the small number of donors. Compared with non-shared clonotypes, the clonotypes found in all four sorted-subset donors had higher generation probabilities. When several donors were compared, the shared fraction of clonotypes was roughly 4.8% for naive CD4, around 4% for naive CD8, more than 2% for memory CD4, and 0.35% to 0.5% for memory CD8. Sampling was restricted to blood, and TCR repertoires in tissues likely differ from the TCR repertoires found in blood. Pairwise subsampling indicated that sequencing depth was expected to affect the degree of clonotype sharing among donors.

Sequencing was carried out using naive CD8+ T cells sorted from blood. In the paper's terms, the cell subset or site label means: CD45RA+CCR7+. The origin of this receptor is a woman in her thirties in good health. The chain couples TRBV5-6 to TRBJ2-7; TRBD1 aligns with 8 central bases. The DNA sequence is as follows: TGTGCCAGCAGCCCGACAGGGGAAATCTACGAGCAGTACTTC. The resulting protein is CASSPTGEIYEQYF.